This entry lists 10 T cell receptor beta chains sequenced from one sample in a study of regulatory T cells in long-lasting Graves disease. Arm-PCR of CDR3 regions and iRepertoire HTBI primers were used to build TCR beta libraries. TCRdb re-analysed the multiplex PCR reads in MiXCR, keeping a single row per CDR3 protein. The data hold about 540,000 distinct CDR3 sequences, with approximately 12% observed a single time. Time point: newly diagnosed GD, antithyroid drugs for less than 3 months. PBMCs were the source of the RNA used for TCR sequencing. These same records also appear under a second study, on T cells in Graves' hyperthyroidism and ophthalmopathy.

This material consisted of peripheral blood mononuclear cells (PBMCs), taken at new diagnosis, from a patient treated with antithyroid drugs. The receptors shown here come from a man aged 25 to 45 with Graves disease.

The rearrangement links TRBV5-1 to TRBJ2-5; D may match TRBD1 or TRBD2 (5 bases each). Germline-derived CDR1 and CDR2 are SGHRS and YFSETQ. V shed 8 bases and J shed 2 bases, with 19 bases lying between them. The CDR3 contains 15 residues. The CDR3 nucleotides read TGCGCCAGACCAGGGTTCCAGCGGCCTCAAGAGACCCAGTACTTC. Translating gives CARPGFQRPQETQYF.

This clonotype has only a few counts. This chain joins TRBV15 and TRBJ2-5; TRBD2 might be the D (5 bases). Germline values: CDR1 LNHNV, CDR2 YYDKDF (reference sequence). CDR3 size: 15 residues. V was clipped by 1 base and J by 2 bases, with 11 bases between them. The CDR3 region is CATSRAGAGQETQYF. The CDR3 coding sequence is TGTGCCACCAGCAGAGCCGGTGCGGGTCAAGAGACCCAGTACTTC.

This clonotype showed up many times. V gene TRBV7-9 combines with J gene TRBJ1-4; TRBD1 might be the D (6 bases). The CDR3 consists of 16 residues. Germline V lookup: CDR1 SEHNR, CDR2 FQNEAQ (reference sequence). V shed 4 bases and J shed 8 bases, with 20 bases lying between them. CDR3 in DNA: TGTGCCAGCAGCTCCCTCGGGGGCAGAATGAGGGAAAAACTGTTTTTT. This gives the protein CASSSLGGRMREKLFF.

This clonotype has a count of ten or more. The chain recombines TRBV20-1 with TRBJ2-1; tentatively, D is TRBD1 (6 bases). CDR3 size: 12 residues. Trimming took off 5 bases at V and 9 bases at J, with 14 bases between the two ends. Germline CDR1 DFQATT, CDR2 SNEGSKA (reference sequence). The CDR3 loop is CSAPSQGREQFF. For the CDR3, the DNA is TGCAGTGCTCCATCTCAGGGGCGTGAGCAGTTCTTC.

There are a few counts of this clonotype. Relative to the germline gene, one junction end is altered; a read error may explain this. V gene TRBV4-1 combines with J gene TRBJ1-1; D unresolved. The CDR3 runs 14 residues. The germline V gene has CDR1 MGHRA and CDR2 YSYEKL. In DNA, the CDR3 is TGCGCCAGCAGCCAAGTAACGGCCGCGACTGAAGCCTTCTTT. Its protein product is CASSQVTAATEAFF.

This clonotype came up a few times. The gene calls are TRBV5-1 and TRBJ2-1; 8 positions match TRBD2. CDR1 SGHRS and CDR2 YFSETQ come from the germline V gene. The CDR3 is 11 amino acids. Unmatched junction bases numbered 5, after V lost 4 bases and J lost 14 bases. CDR3 region: CASSPGGLEFF. The CDR3 DNA is TGCGCCAGCAGCCCGGGGGGGCTGGAGTTCTTC.

This clonotype was counted a few times. The rearrangement links TRBV10-2 to TRBJ2-1, with D possibly being TRBD1 (6 bases). From germline, CDR1 is WSHSY and CDR2 SAAADI. Trimming removed 0 bases from V and 0 bases from J, with 12 bases in between. This CDR3 is built from 17 residues. As DNA, the CDR3 is TGCGCCAGCAGTGAGTCGAAGGGGGTTGCCTCCTACAATGAGCAGTTCTTC. The encoded protein is CASSESKGVASYNEQFF.

There are many counts of this clonotype. The rearrangement links TRBV2 to TRBJ1-4; D gene unclear. CDR3 length: 11 amino acids. The V gene's germline CDR1 is SNHLY and CDR2 FYNNEI. Trimming stripped 10 bases from V and 7 bases from J, with 10 bases between. CDR3 DNA: TGTGCCACCTACGGGTCTGAAAAACTGTTTTTT. It translates to CATYGSEKLFF.

This clonotype was recorded at least ten times. The chain carries TRBV30 and TRBJ2-1; D is unclear. Germline assignment: CDR1 GTSNPN and CDR2 SVGIG (reference sequence). The V and J ends lost 8 bases and 0 bases respectively, with 17 bases between them. This CDR3 is 15 amino acids long. The CDR3 protein is CAQSAALDSYNEQFF. The DNA for the CDR3 is TGTGCCCAATCCGCGGCGCTAGACTCCTACAATGAGCAGTTCTTC.

This clonotype was seen many times. V usage is TRBV24-1 and J usage is TRBJ2-3; a possible D gene is TRBD2 (6 bases). This CDR3 has 16 amino acids. V was pared by 9 bases and J by 0 bases, with 18 bases between. Germline CDR1 reads KGHDR; CDR2 reads SFDVKD. Written as DNA, the CDR3 is TGTGCCACCGGGGGAGGTAGCGGAGCTAGCACAGATACGCAGTATTTT. Translated: CATGGGSGASTDTQYF.